Described below is a single T cell receptor beta chain sequence and its context. Sequencing was performed with immunoSEQ multiplex PCR; in TCRdb, only in-frame clones are kept and a portion is missing. The profile shows about 150,000 clones, approximately 80% of them singletons. The data were taken from a study of blood T cell repertoires in COVID-19. Sequencing used peripheral blood. The sequence was collected from a woman in her forties or fifties with acute or convalescent COVID-19.

CDR3 sequence (DNA): TGTGCCACCAGCAGAGATTATGGAGACCTTTCACCCCTCCACTTT. Protein sequence: CATSRDYGDLSPLHF. The chain uses TRBV15 and TRBJ1-6; D is uncertain. This CDR3 is built from 15 residues. Germline CDR1 LNHNV, CDR2 YYDKDF (reference sequence). V was cut by 0 bases and J by 9 bases, with 12 bases left in between.